This passage covers 9 T cell receptor beta chains from one sample sequenced in a study of T cells in Graves' hyperthyroidism and ophthalmopathy. Amplification targeted TCR beta CDR3 regions from RNA transcripts. Carried out on the TCR CDR3, a first-round RT-PCR used the HTBI primer set. TCRdb analysed the multiplex PCR reads with MiXCR anew, one entry per CDR3 protein. The profile shows about 420,000 distinct CDR3 sequences, approximately 14% of them singletons. The specimen sequenced was blood. All receptors derive from a woman aged 18-29 years with Graves' hyperthyroidism.

This clonotype was seen at least ten times. This chain connects TRBV3-1 to TRBJ2-1; 8 nucleotides match TRBD2. CDR1 is LGHDT, CDR2 YNNKEL, per germline (reference sequence). The V segment lost 2 bases and the J segment 9 bases; nucleotides outside the gene matches: 9. CDR3 length: 15 amino acids. The CDR3 sequence is CASSQLGTSPAEQFF. In DNA form, the CDR3 reads TGTGCCAGCAGCCAACTAGGGACTAGTCCCGCTGAGCAGTTCTTC.

This clonotype showed up many times. The rearrangement joins TRBV20-1 to TRBJ2-7; 7 nucleotides match TRBD2. Germline V gives CDR1 DFQATT, CDR2 SNEGSKA (reference sequence). V gave up 4 bases and J gave up 3 bases; unmatched junction bases: 3. The CDR3 spans 12 residues. The CDR3 reads CSATSGYYEQYF. CDR3 bases: TGCAGTGCTACTAGCGGCTACTACGAGCAGTACTTC.

This clonotype has a handful of counts. A much larger clone differs from this one at a single base, so this may be a read error. This chain links TRBV5-1 with TRBJ2-7; 11 positions match TRBD2. The J segment lost 3 bases and the V segment lost 3 bases, leaving 11 bases of the junction unmatched. Germline V gene data show CDR1 as SGHRS and CDR2 as YFSETQ. The CDR3 extends over 17 amino acids. In DNA, the CDR3 is TGCGCCAGCAGCTCGGGGCCCGGACTAGCGGGTGGCTACGAGCAGTACTTC. Translation gives CASSSGPGLAGGYEQYF.

The chain employs TRBV6-1 and TRBJ2-1, with D perhaps matching TRBD1 (6 bases). The germline gives CDR1 MNHNS, CDR2 SASEGT. This CDR3 has 16 amino acids. Between the trimmed V and J ends, which lost 3 bases and 6 bases, there was a span of 18 bases. The CDR3 coding sequence is TGTGCCAGCAGTGATCCCGGACAGCGCGGACTCAATGAGCAGTTCTTC. Amino acid sequence: CASSDPGQRGLNEQFF.

Only a few counts were recorded for this clonotype. This may stem from a read error, because a much larger clone lies one nucleotide away. The chain carries TRBV6-1 and TRBJ2-5; unclear D gene. Trimming cost V 6 bases and J 7 bases, with 15 bases left between them. Germline loops: CDR1 MNHNS, CDR2 SASEGT. This CDR3 comprises 13 residues. The CDR3 reads CASRLWVGGTQYF. For the CDR3, the DNA is TGTGCCAGCAGACTGTGGGTGGGCGGGACCCAGTACTTC.

This clonotype was counted between two and nine times. The chain couples TRBV12-3 or TRBV12-4 to TRBJ2-3, with 7 bases lining up with TRBD1. V trimming: 8 bases; J trimming: 3 bases; junction bases outside the gene matches: 8. CDR3 length: 14 residues. The CDR3 coding sequence is TGTGCCAGCTGCCTCCGACAGGGTACAGATACGCAGTATTTT. It is translated as CASCLRQGTDTQYF.

A few counts support this clonotype. The chain employs TRBV7-2 and TRBJ1-2; TRBD1 might be the D (5 bases). In germline, CDR1 is SGHTA, CDR2 FQGNSA. Between the trimmed V and J ends, which lost 5 bases and 5 bases, there was a span of 15 bases. This CDR3 spans 14 amino acids. CDR3 region: CASSERDGLYGYTF. DNA for the CDR3: TGTGCCAGCAGCGAAAGGGACGGATTATATGGCTACACCTTC.

This clonotype has ten or more counts. The genes are TRBV9 and TRBJ2-3, with 9 bases identical to TRBD1. Germline CDR1 and CDR2: SGDLS and YYNGEE. The CDR3 runs 13 residues. The junction had 4 bases not matched to a gene; V was cut back by 0 bases and J by 11 bases. The CDR3 coding sequence is TGTGCCAGCAGCGTAGCTCGACAGGGGGAGCAGTATTTT. Translated, it gives CASSVARQGEQYF.

The gene calls are TRBV5-1 and TRBJ2-3; no reliable D call. Trimming removed 3 bases from V and 6 bases from J, with 8 bases in between. The CDR3 length is 12 residues. Looked up from germline, CDR1 is SGHRS and CDR2 is YFSETQ. The CDR3 here is CASSYARDTQYF. CDR3 bases: TGCGCCAGCAGCTACGCTCGGGATACGCAGTATTTT.